Listed here are 20 T cell receptor beta chains from one sample, sequenced in a study of shared clonotypes between healthy human individuals. The method was immunoSEQ multiplex PCR; TCRdb's version includes in-frame clones alone and lacks a portion of them. The sample yields about 2 million clones, about 95% seen once. Naive-designated CD8 cells lacked CD45RO, were positively enriched for CCR7, and omitted terminally differentiated effector memory CD45RA+ cells. Sequencing input: naive CD8+ T cells sorted from blood. These receptors originate from a man between 18 and 35 years old in good health.

This rearrangement joins TRBV7-9 to TRBJ2-1; possibly TRBD2 for D (5 bases). Germline V gives CDR1 SEHNR, CDR2 FQNEAQ (reference sequence). The V gene lost 1 base and the J gene lost 1 base, with 20 bases spanning the gap. This CDR3 has 19 residues. The CDR3 nucleotides read TGTGCCAGCAGCTTAGAGGCGGGCGCCCACGAGTGGTCCTACAATGAGCAGTTCTTC. This sequence encodes CASSLEAGAHEWSYNEQFF.

Concerning this clone: The sample has other DNA sequences that encode this CDR3 too. This chain connects TRBV4-3 to TRBJ2-2, with D hard to call. Germline CDR1 LGHNA, CDR2 YSLEER. CDR3 size: 13 residues. Trimming pared 0 bases from V and 8 bases from J, leaving 7 bases between. The CDR3 loop is CASSQDWAGELFF. For the CDR3, the DNA is TGCGCCAGCAGCCAAGATTGGGCGGGGGAGCTGTTTTTT.

The chain links TRBV28 to TRBJ2-7, with a possible D match to TRBD1 (5 bases). V was pared by 2 bases and J by 7 bases, with 12 bases between. The germline V gene has CDR1 MDHEN and CDR2 SYDVKM. This CDR3 spans 13 amino acids. Here the CDR3 reads CASSLRSGLEQYF. The CDR3 DNA reads as TGTGCCAGCAGTTTAAGGTCAGGGCTGGAGCAGTACTTC.

The sample holds one count of this clone. The chain recombines TRBV5-1 with TRBJ1-1; D is possibly TRBD1 (5 bases). From germline, CDR1 is SGHRS and CDR2 YFSETQ. The CDR3 length is 14 residues. Trimming took off 0 bases at V and 4 bases at J, with 10 bases between the two ends. CDR3 DNA sequence: TGCGCCAGCAGCTTGGGGACATCGGTCACTGAAGCTTTCTTT. It yields the protein CASSLGTSVTEAFF.

The gene calls are TRBV2 and TRBJ2-7; a weak D match, TRBD2 (6 bases). CDR1 is SNHLY and CDR2 is FYNNEI in the germline V gene. The CDR3 contains 12 residues. V lost 9 bases and J 2 bases, leaving 11 bases between the germline ends. The CDR3 DNA reads TGTGCCAGTGGGGACTCCACCTACGAGCAGTACTTC. Translated, it gives CASGDSTYEQYF.

V usage is TRBV2 and J usage is TRBJ1-1; 7 bases are a match to TRBD1. V lost 6 bases, J lost 5 bases, and 9 bases stayed unmatched. Germline V gene data show CDR1 as SNHLY and CDR2 as FYNNEI. The length of the CDR3 is 14 residues. CDR3 bases: TGTGCCAGCAGGGTTGGGACAGCTTTTACTGAAGCTTTCTTT. It encodes CASRVGTAFTEAFF.

A word on this clone: The identical CDR3 is also encoded by other nucleotide sequences in the sample. V usage is TRBV30 and J usage is TRBJ1-2; maybe TRBD1 (5 bases). V lost 1 base, J lost 6 bases, and 6 bases lay in between. The CDR3 is made up of 11 amino acids. Germline V gene sequence: CDR1 GTSNPN, CDR2 SVGIG (reference sequence). In DNA form, the CDR3 reads TGTGCCTGGAGTGGGGGGGATGGCTACACCTTC. Translating gives CAWSGGDGYTF.

V is TRBV11-3 and J is TRBJ2-7, with D possibly TRBD2 on 6 matching bases. Germline V gene data show CDR1 as SGHNT and CDR2 as YENEEA. Trimming left V 8 bases short and J 2 bases short, with 13 bases between. CDR3 length: 13 residues. CDR3 in amino acids: CASSSGEAYEQYF. The CDR3 DNA reads TGTGCCAGCTCCTCGGGGGAAGCCTACGAGCAGTACTTC.

This sequence joins TRBV6-4 and TRBJ1-5; D is unresolved. Germline V CDR1 and CDR2: MRHNA, SNTAGT. CDR3 length: 11 amino acids. Trimming removed 3 bases at V and 7 bases at J, with 4 bases between. The CDR3 loop is CASSEGQPQHF. As DNA, the CDR3 is TGTGCCAGCAGTGAGGGACAGCCCCAGCATTTT.

The chain joins TRBV6-1 to TRBJ2-7, with D maybe TRBD1 (6 bases). V lost 4 bases to trimming and J lost 0 bases, with 10 bases between them. The CDR3 spans 14 residues. CDR1 and CDR2 (germline): MNHNS, SASEGT. The CDR3 spells CASSGRDNSYEQYF. In DNA form, the CDR3 reads TGTGCCAGCAGTGGCCGGGACAACTCCTACGAGCAGTACTTC.

The gene calls are TRBV27 and TRBJ2-5, with a possible D match to TRBD1 (6 bases). Trimming cost V 0 bases and J 7 bases, with 12 bases left between them. The CDR3 loop spans 14 amino acids. Germline V CDR1 and CDR2: MNHEY, SMNVEV (reference sequence). CDR3 region: CASSLSGTFGTQYF. CDR3 DNA: TGTGCCAGCAGTTTATCGGGGACATTCGGGACCCAGTACTTC.

The V gene is TRBV6-5, the J gene TRBJ2-7; the D gene is possibly TRBD2 (6 bases). Trimming shortened V by 0 bases and J by 7 bases, and 10 bases separated the two germline ends. Germline V lookup: CDR1 MNHEY, CDR2 SVGAGI. The CDR3 has 13 amino acids. The CDR3 DNA follows: TGTGCCAGCAGTTACTCGACCCGGGGGGAGCAGTACTTC. It specifies CASSYSTRGEQYF.

The rearrangement joins TRBV9 to TRBJ2-7, with 9 bases lining up with TRBD1. This CDR3 has 15 residues. The trim removed 4 bases at V and 4 bases at J, leaving 9 bases unmatched. From germline, CDR1 is SGDLS and CDR2 YYNGEE. The CDR3 sequence: CASSRGGDRGYEQYF. The CDR3 bases are TGTGCCAGCAGCAGAGGGGGCGACAGGGGGTACGAGCAGTACTTC.

About this clone itself: Other DNA sequences of this sample code for an identical CDR3. The gene calls are TRBV13 and TRBJ2-7; no firm D call. Per the germline V gene, CDR1 is PRHDT and CDR2 is FYEKMQ (reference sequence). There are 12 residues in the CDR3. Trimming shortened V by 0 bases and J by 7 bases, and 7 bases separated the two germline ends. CDR3 sequence (DNA): TGTGCCAGCAGCTTAGGCCGGTCAGAGCAGTACTTC. Translated, it gives CASSLGRSEQYF.

This chain joins TRBV5-1 and TRBJ2-1; D ambiguous. The V end was cut by 2 bases, the J end by 6 bases, with 6 bases between. Germline V CDR1 and CDR2: SGHRS, YFSETQ. This CDR3 is built from 12 residues. The CDR3 nucleotides are TGCGCCAGCAGCTTTAGTGCCAATGAGCAGTTCTTC. Protein product: CASSFSANEQFF.

The gene calls are TRBV6-1 and TRBJ2-1; D not resolved. Germline CDR1 reads MNHNS; CDR2 reads SASEGT. V dropped 3 bases and J dropped 3 bases, with 3 bases sitting between them. The CDR3 runs 12 residues. The CDR3 bases are TGTGCCAGCAGTGATCTCTACAATGAGCAGTTCTTC. Residues: CASSDLYNEQFF.

As regards this clone: This CDR3 is also generated by other DNA sequences in the sample. The chain has TRBV27 and TRBJ2-7, with D perhaps TRBD2 (6 bases). Trimming shortened V by 2 bases and J by 2 bases, and 10 bases separated the two germline ends. The CDR3 is 14 residues long. Germline loops: CDR1 MNHEY, CDR2 SMNVEV (reference sequence). The CDR3 nucleotides are TGTGCCAGCAGTTTAGGAGGGTCTGCCTACGAGCAGTACTTC. Translation gives CASSLGGSAYEQYF.

This rearrangement joins TRBV29-1 to TRBJ1-2; possibly TRBD1 for D (6 bases). V lost 3 bases and J 5 bases, leaving 16 bases between the germline ends. CDR3 size: 14 residues. Per germline, CDR1 SQVTM and CDR2 ANQGSEA. CDR3 DNA: TGCAGCGTTGACGTTCCGGACAGATTATATGGCTACACCTTC. This codes for CSVDVPDRLYGYTF.

DNA of the CDR3: TGTGCCAGCAGTTCTCCCCAGGGCACCGCCCTCGAGCAGTACTTC. Residues: CASSSPQGTALEQYF. V gene TRBV6-5 combines with J gene TRBJ2-7; perhaps TRBD1 as D (5 bases). Trimming stripped 4 bases from V and 6 bases from J, with 19 bases between. Per the germline V gene, CDR1 is MNHEY and CDR2 is SVGAGI. CDR3 length equals 15 residues.

This clone was detected once. This rearrangement joins TRBV19 to TRBJ1-6, with 9 bases aligning to TRBD1. V dropped 3 bases and J dropped 9; count of bases not matched to a gene: 3. CDR3 length: 14 amino acids. CDR1 and CDR2 from the germline V gene are LNHDA and SQIVND (reference sequence). CDR3 sequence (DNA): TGTGCCAGTAGTATCGAGACAGGGGGTTCACCCCTCCACTTT. Encoded protein: CASSIETGGSPLHF.